The 4 T cell receptor beta chains presented below share a single source sample, sequenced in a study of cytomegalovirus exposure and HLA in healthy donors (dated by TCRdb to the late 2010s). Library preparation used the immunoSEQ multiplex PCR assay. TCRdb took over this immuneACCESS table, retaining in-frame rearrangements with V and J assigned. Such tables are incomplete; in checked studies, under half of the missing clones stem from an unresolved V gene, and the remainder is unexplained. This sample gives 150,000 to 200,000 clones in total; about 82% of them show up just once. The leading ten clones occupy approximately 1.5% of the sample. The sequencing sample was made of PBMCs. The receptors were sampled from a woman in her late teens or twenties in good health and CMV-seronegative.

The chain joins TRBV11-3 to TRBJ2-3, with D unclear. The CDR3 loop spans 13 amino acids. V lost 3 bases to trimming and J lost 2 bases, with 6 bases between them. Germline CDR1 and CDR2: SGHNT and YENEEA. Here the CDR3 DNA reads TGTGCCAGCAGCTTGGAGATCACAGATACGCAGTATTTT. Translated: CASSLEITDTQYF.

The rearrangement joins TRBV6-1 to TRBJ1-2; TRBD1 matches at 11 bases. This CDR3 comprises 14 residues. V was clipped by 6 bases and J by 7 bases; unmatched bases: 7. Germline V gene data show CDR1 as MNHNS and CDR2 as SASEGT. CDR3 in DNA: TGTGCCAGCAGAGACCGGGACAGGGGGTTTGGCTACACCTTC. Translation gives CASRDRDRGFGYTF.

This clone has a single count. V is TRBV28 and J is TRBJ1-6; D perhaps matches TRBD1 (5 bases). The CDR3 loop spans 16 amino acids. Looked up from germline, CDR1 is MDHEN and CDR2 is SYDVKM. V lost 4 bases and J 1 base, leaving 11 bases between the germline ends. The CDR3 here is CASSSPGGSYNSPLHF. In nucleotides, the CDR3 is TGTGCCAGCAGTTCGCCGGGGGGTTCCTATAATTCACCCCTCCACTTT.

This clone was detected only a few times. The chain joins TRBV28 to TRBJ1-1, with 7 bases fitting TRBD1. The CDR3 length is 13 residues. The germline CDR1 and CDR2 sequences are MDHEN and SYDVKM. V gave up 5 bases and J gave up 3 bases; unmatched junction bases: 3. CDR3 residues: CASSPTGDTEAFF. The CDR3 region has the DNA TGTGCCAGCAGTCCCACAGGGGACACTGAAGCTTTCTTT.